This is a list of T cell receptor beta chains from one sample in a study of patients and donors after allogeneic stem cell transplantation. TCRdb re-analysed the RT-PCR reads in MiXCR, keeping a single row per CDR3 protein. The repertoire holds about a million distinct CDR3 sequences, over 15% seen once, with under 6.5% in the top ten. The sequenced material came from blood, either unsorted or a sorted T cell fraction (not recorded which). These receptors all stem from a human donor who was either an allogeneic HSCT recipient or a stem cell or donor lymphocyte infusion donor (not recorded which). It is not recorded whose cells these are; they may come from a transplant donor. CDR3s include the opening cysteine and the closing phenylalanine or tryptophan. The order of the fields is clone size, V gene, CDR3 protein. Expanded clones are given a class, and other clones once, few, many or no size at all.

. | TRBV7-8 | CASSLTCSENTGELFF
. | TRBV5-1 | CASGTRTGGETQYF
. | TRBV5-6 | CASSSPGGLSSGANVLTF
many | TRBV12-3/TRBV12-4 | CASSLGRENTEAFF
many | TRBV5-1 | CASSARLAGGNYNEQFF
. | TRBV25-1 | CASSGLGQGGGYTF
many | TRBV29-1 | CSVPSGQGQMDTQYF
many | TRBV12-3/TRBV12-4 | CASSEGGSQPQHF
. | TRBV10-3 | CAINPTGTSEAFF
. | TRBV5-6 | CASSKQGKTNEKLFF
. | TRBV6-1 | CASRGLAGVGEQYF
few | TRBV12-3/TRBV12-4 | CASRKGGAGTYEQYF
few | TRBV20-1 | CSALRDTKGYGYTF
. | TRBV7-3 | CASSLSPSGTDTQYF
few | TRBV25-1 | CASSQTAGTDNGYTF
. | TRBV20-1 | CSALHSDPGTQYF
few | TRBV5-5 | CASSLAWAGGYTEAFF
. | TRBV20-1 | CSARTSGYSTDTQYF
. | TRBV27 | CASGRTGETQYF
few | TRBV27 | CASSLRGRSRADTQYF
many | TRBV9 | CASSVEGNTGELFF
few | TRBV7-2 | CASSLGAHSGNTIYF
few | TRBV9 | CASSVATAGPTQETQYF
. | TRBV6-5 | CASSYGGPGNQPQHF